The 9 T cell receptor beta chains presented below share a single source sample, sequenced in a study of blood T cells in healthy people across ages. Together with a sample-barcoded 5' primer, a J-beta primer mix was included in a second PCR lasting about 6 to 11 cycles. TCRdb passed the 5' RACE reads through MiXCR, listing each CDR3 protein once. The data show around 1.5 million distinct CDR3 sequences, about 32% seen once. The source material was blood. The receptors derive from a woman aged 25 to 39 in good health.

The rearrangement links TRBV4-1 to TRBJ2-5; D ambiguous. Trimming cost V 1 base and J 1 base, with 13 bases left between them. The CDR3 loop spans 16 amino acids. Per the germline V gene, CDR1 is MGHRA and CDR2 is YSYEKL. CDR3 sequence reads: CASSQVGGPRQETQYF. For the CDR3, the DNA is TGCGCCAGCAGCCAAGTAGGTGGGCCTCGCCAAGAGACCCAGTACTTC.

The rearrangement uses TRBV5-1 and TRBJ2-7, with 11 bases aligning to TRBD2. CDR3 length equals 15 residues. CDR1 is SGHRS, CDR2 YFSETQ, per germline. The V segment lost 3 bases and the J segment 7 bases; nucleotides outside the gene matches: 9. Here the CDR3 reads CASSSLLAGGGEQYF. The CDR3 region has the DNA TGCGCCAGCAGCTCCCTTCTAGCGGGAGGAGGGGAGCAGTACTTC.

The V and J genes are TRBV7-3 and TRBJ2-3; TRBD2 is a possible D gene (6 bases). Germline values: CDR1 SGHTA, CDR2 FQGTGA. Trimming removed 5 bases at V and 9 bases at J, with 12 bases between. The CDR3 covers 12 residues. CDR3 bases: TGTGCCAGCAGCCCGGGGGATTGGACGCAGTATTTT. Translating it yields CASSPGDWTQYF.

This clonotype was recorded a few times. Compared with germline, one end of the junction differs, possibly owing to a read error. In DNA, the CDR3 is TGTGCCTGCAGCGAGGCAGGGGACAAAGGACTAGCGGGGGTCTTTTCCTACAATGAGCAGTTCTTC. Translation: CACSEAGDKGLAGVFSYNEQFF. The rearrangement joins TRBV9 to TRBJ2-1, with TRBD2 matching 13 bases. Germline CDR1 is SGDLS and CDR2 is YYNGEE. The length of the CDR3 is 22 residues.

The chain combines TRBV10-1 with TRBJ2-5; D is unresolved. V was clipped by 2 bases and J by 1 base, with 8 bases between them. CDR1 and CDR2 from the germline V gene are WNHNN and SYGVQD (reference sequence). There are 14 residues in the CDR3. The CDR3 spells CASSEGRLQETQYF. For the CDR3, the DNA is TGCGCCAGCAGTGAGGGACGGCTCCAAGAGACCCAGTACTTC.

This clonotype has just a few counts. The chain has TRBV4-1 and TRBJ2-4, with D tentatively TRBD2 (6 bases). Germline lookup yields CDR1 MGHRA and CDR2 YSYEKL. V lost 3 bases and J 0 bases, leaving 15 bases between the germline ends. The CDR3 spans 17 residues. The DNA of the CDR3 is TGCGCCAGCAGCCAGGGAGGAGAGGTAATAGCCAAAAACATTCAGTACTTC. Translated: CASSQGGEVIAKNIQYF.

J is TRBJ1-2 and V is TRBV20-1; TRBD1 might be the D (5 bases). The CDR3 contains 14 residues. In germline, CDR1 is DFQATT, CDR2 SNEGSKA (reference sequence). The germline V and J ends were trimmed by 1 base and 3 bases, with 12 bases remaining between them. Here the CDR3 reads CSARVQARDYGYTF. In nucleotides, the CDR3 is TGCAGTGCTAGAGTGCAGGCCAGGGACTATGGCTACACCTTC.

In this sample, this clonotype turned up a few times. The rearrangement links TRBV29-1 to TRBJ1-2; D gene uncertain. Germline V gene data show CDR1 as SQVTM and CDR2 as ANQGSEA. The CDR3 totals 13 residues. The V gene lost 4 bases and the J gene lost 0 bases, with 9 bases spanning the gap. The CDR3 DNA reads as TGCAGCGTTGGAGAGGGCCCTAACTATGGCTACACCTTC. This gives the protein CSVGEGPNYGYTF.

As regards this clonotype: A read error may explain this, as a much larger clone is one base away. The rearrangement uses TRBV29-1 and TRBJ2-1, with 7 nucleotides matching TRBD1. The CDR3 length is 12 residues. Germline V gene sequence: CDR1 SQVTM, CDR2 ANQGSEA. Germline trimming cut 7 bases from V and 4 bases from J; bases unmatched to any gene: 4. CDR3: CSAGTVYNEQFF. CDR3 nucleotide sequence: TGCAGCGCCGGGACAGTATACAATGAGCAGTTCTTC.